Listed below are T cell receptor beta chains from one sample, sequenced in a study of T cells in localized non-small cell lung cancer. Assay: immunoSEQ multiplex PCR; the TCRdb copy retains only in-frame clones and omits some. The table has 90,000 or so clones, roughly 87% seen once. This sample comprised peripheral blood, obtained before any cancer treatment. These receptor sequences come from a man between 35 and 75 years old with stage I squamous cell lung carcinoma. Each CDR3 is given with its conserved first and last residue. The D gene is left open where the match is weak. Expanded clones get a size class; other rows say once, few or many, or leave the size out.

j_call: TRBJ2-1; d_call: .; v_call: TRBV4-2; clone_size: .; cdr3_nt: TGTGCCAGCAGCCCGTTTTCCGGGGGTAGGGATGAGCAGTTCTTC; cdr3_aa: CASSPFSGGRDEQFF
j_call: TRBJ2-6; d_call: .; v_call: TRBV5-1; clone_size: .; cdr3_nt: TGCGCCAGCAGCTTGCCTGGGGCCAACGTCCTGACTTTC; cdr3_aa: CASSLPGANVLTF
j_call: TRBJ1-5; d_call: TRBD1; v_call: TRBV4-3; clone_size: .; cdr3_nt: TGCGCCAGCAGCCTAGGGACAGGGATTGGACAGCCCCAGCATTTT; cdr3_aa: CASSLGTGIGQPQHF
j_call: TRBJ1-2; d_call: .; v_call: TRBV28; clone_size: .; cdr3_nt: TGTGCCAGTTTGGGGCCAGGGCGCAACTATGGCTACACCTTC; cdr3_aa: CASLGPGRNYGYTF
j_call: TRBJ2-1; d_call: .; v_call: TRBV1; clone_size: .; cdr3_nt: TGCACCAGCAGCCAATTGACTAGTGGGGAGTCCTACAATGAGCAGTTCTTC; cdr3_aa: CTSSQLTSGESYNEQFF
j_call: TRBJ1-5; d_call: .; v_call: TRBV25-1; clone_size: .; cdr3_nt: TGTGCCAGCAGTGACGGGGGGGAGGGTCAGCCCCAGCATTTT; cdr3_aa: CASSDGGEGQPQHF
j_call: TRBJ2-2; d_call: TRBD1; v_call: TRBV4-1; clone_size: .; cdr3_nt: TGCGCCAGCAGCCCACCGGGACAGGCGAACACCGGGGAGCTGTTTTTT; cdr3_aa: CASSPPGQANTGELFF
j_call: TRBJ1-3; d_call: .; v_call: TRBV6-1; clone_size: .; cdr3_nt: TGTGCCAGCAGTAGGGGACAAGGAAACACCATATATTTT; cdr3_aa: CASSRGQGNTIYF
j_call: TRBJ1-5; d_call: TRBD1; v_call: TRBV30; clone_size: .; cdr3_nt: TGTGCCTGGAGTCCACCGGGACAGGGTTCGAATCAGCCCCAGCATTTT; cdr3_aa: CAWSPPGQGSNQPQHF
j_call: TRBJ1-3; d_call: TRBD1; v_call: TRBV28; clone_size: .; cdr3_nt: TGTGCCTCCTCTCCGGGACAGAGGGGAAACACCATATATTTT; cdr3_aa: CASSPGQRGNTIYF
j_call: TRBJ2-7; d_call: .; v_call: TRBV7-2; clone_size: .; cdr3_nt: TGTGCCAGCAGCTTAAGGACGGCTGAGCAGTACTTC; cdr3_aa: CASSLRTAEQYF
j_call: TRBJ1-5; d_call: TRBD1; v_call: TRBV6-5; clone_size: .; cdr3_nt: TGTGCCAGCAGTCCGGGACAGAGAAGCAATCAGCCCCAGCATTTT; cdr3_aa: CASSPGQRSNQPQHF
j_call: TRBJ2-3; d_call: .; v_call: TRBV19; clone_size: .; cdr3_nt: TGTGCCAGTAGGAGACAGCTTAGCACAGATACGCAGTATTTT; cdr3_aa: CASRRQLSTDTQYF
j_call: TRBJ2-5; d_call: TRBD2; v_call: TRBV9; clone_size: once; cdr3_nt: TGTGCCAGCAGCGGGACGGGGGGGTTGGAGACCCAGTACTTC; cdr3_aa: CASSGTGGLETQYF
j_call: TRBJ1-6; d_call: TRBD1; v_call: TRBV5-1; clone_size: .; cdr3_nt: TGCGCCAGCAGCTTGGACTGGCAGGGGGCACCCCTCCACTTT; cdr3_aa: CASSLDWQGAPLHF
j_call: TRBJ2-5; d_call: .; v_call: TRBV6-1; clone_size: .; cdr3_nt: TGTGCCAGCAGTGAGATCCCGATTCAAGAGACCCAGTACTTC; cdr3_aa: CASSEIPIQETQYF
j_call: TRBJ2-7; d_call: TRBD1; v_call: TRBV6-5; clone_size: .; cdr3_nt: TGTGCCAGCAGGGGACAGGGCCCCTCCTACGAGCAGTACTTC; cdr3_aa: CASRGQGPSYEQYF
j_call: TRBJ2-1; d_call: TRBD1; v_call: TRBV5-1; clone_size: .; cdr3_nt: TGCGCCAGCAGCTTAGGACAGGGGGCCGATGAGCAGTTCTTC; cdr3_aa: CASSLGQGADEQFF
j_call: TRBJ2-7; d_call: .; v_call: TRBV6-1; clone_size: .; cdr3_nt: TGTGCCAGCAGTGAAATGAAAGGGACCTTTAACTACGAGCAGTACTTC; cdr3_aa: CASSEMKGTFNYEQYF
j_call: TRBJ1-2; d_call: .; v_call: TRBV7-2; clone_size: .; cdr3_nt: TGTGCCAGCAGCTTAGTGGAGGGAACCTATGGCTACACCTTC; cdr3_aa: CASSLVEGTYGYTF
j_call: TRBJ1-1; d_call: .; v_call: TRBV7-9; clone_size: .; cdr3_nt: TGTGCCAGCAGCTTCCTTCTCACAAGGAACACTGAAGCTTTCTTT; cdr3_aa: CASSFLLTRNTEAFF